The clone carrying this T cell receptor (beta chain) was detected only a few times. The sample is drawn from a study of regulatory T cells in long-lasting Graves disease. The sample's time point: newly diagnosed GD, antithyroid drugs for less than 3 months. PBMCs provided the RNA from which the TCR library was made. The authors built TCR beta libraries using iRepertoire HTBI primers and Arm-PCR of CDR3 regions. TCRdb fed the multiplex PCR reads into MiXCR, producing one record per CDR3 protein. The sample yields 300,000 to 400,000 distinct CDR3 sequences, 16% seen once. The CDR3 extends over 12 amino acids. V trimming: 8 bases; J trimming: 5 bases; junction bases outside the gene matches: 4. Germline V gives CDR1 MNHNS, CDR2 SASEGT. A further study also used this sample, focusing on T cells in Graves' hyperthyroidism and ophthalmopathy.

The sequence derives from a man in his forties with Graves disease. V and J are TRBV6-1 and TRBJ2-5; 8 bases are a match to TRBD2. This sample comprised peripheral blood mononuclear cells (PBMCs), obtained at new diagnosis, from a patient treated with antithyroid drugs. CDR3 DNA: TGTGCCAGCGGCGGGGGGAGGGAGACCCAGTACTTC. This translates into CASGGGRETQYF.